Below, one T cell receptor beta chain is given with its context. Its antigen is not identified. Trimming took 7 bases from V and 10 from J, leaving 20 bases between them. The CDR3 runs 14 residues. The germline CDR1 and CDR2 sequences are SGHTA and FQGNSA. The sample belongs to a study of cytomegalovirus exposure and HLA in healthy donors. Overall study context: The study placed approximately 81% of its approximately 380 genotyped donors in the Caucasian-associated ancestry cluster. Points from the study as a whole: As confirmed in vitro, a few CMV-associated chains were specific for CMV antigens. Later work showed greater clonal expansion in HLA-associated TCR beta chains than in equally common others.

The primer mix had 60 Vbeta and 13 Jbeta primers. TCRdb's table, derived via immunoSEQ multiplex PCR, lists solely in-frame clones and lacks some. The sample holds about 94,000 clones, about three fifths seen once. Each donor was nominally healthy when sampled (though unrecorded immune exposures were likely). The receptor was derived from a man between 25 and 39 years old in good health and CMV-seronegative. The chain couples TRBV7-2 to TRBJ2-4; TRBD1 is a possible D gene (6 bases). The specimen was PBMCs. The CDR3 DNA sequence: TGTGCCAGCAACAAAGCCCAGGGGCCAGGGATTCAGTACTTC. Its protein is CASNKAQGPGIQYF.